Listed below are T cell receptor beta chains from one sample, sequenced in a study of T cell responses to AZD1222 COVID-19 vaccine. Assay used: immunoSEQ multiplex PCR; TCRdb lists only in-frame clones, some missing. Here the sample spans more than 110,000 clones, around 90% being singletons. Sequences were derived from peripheral blood, sampled on day 0 of AZD1222 vaccination. The receptors were gathered from an adult in good health. Both conserved end residues are part of each CDR3. D genes are given only for firm matches. Size values are once, few and many counts, or a class for expanded clones, and some rows have none.

TRBV5-4	TRBJ2-1	.	.	CASSAGLPNEQFF	TGTGCCAGCAGCGCCGGACTTCCCAATGAGCAGTTCTTC
TRBV14	TRBJ2-1	TRBD2	.	CASSRPSGRGYNEQFF	TGTGCCAGCAGCCGACCTAGCGGGCGCGGCTACAATGAGCAGTTCTTC
TRBV4-3	TRBJ1-6	TRBD1	.	CASSQRRGQGVGNSPLHF	TGCGCCAGCAGCCAACGCCGGGGACAGGGGGTTGGTAATTCACCCCTCCACTTT
TRBV3-1/TRBV3-2	TRBJ2-1	.	once	CASSQGRPRNEQFF	TGTGCCAGCAGCCAAGGTCGGCCCCGCAATGAGCAGTTCTTC
TRBV11-3	TRBJ2-7	.	.	CASSLGGAEGSEQYF	TGTGCCAGCAGCTTAGGGGGAGCGGAGGGAAGCGAGCAGTACTTC
TRBV5-4	TRBJ1-2	.	.	CASSSAGGSDYGYTF	TGTGCCAGCAGCTCAGCTGGGGGCAGTGACTATGGCTACACCTTC
TRBV19	TRBJ2-5	.	.	CASGVGVETQYF	TGTGCCAGTGGGGTCGGGGTAGAGACCCAGTACTTC
TRBV10-1	TRBJ1-2	.	.	CASSADRNYGYTF	TGCGCCAGCAGCGCAGACAGGAACTATGGCTACACCTTC
TRBV13	TRBJ2-1	.	.	CASSSTGSGYEQFF	TGTGCCAGCAGCTCAACCGGGTCCGGCTATGAGCAGTTCTTC
TRBV2	TRBJ2-7	.	.	CASTEGSSYEQYF	TGTGCCAGCACCGAGGGGAGCTCCTACGAGCAGTACTTC
TRBV7-2	TRBJ1-5	.	once	CASSPQAGNQPQHF	TGTGCCAGCAGCCCCCAGGCGGGGAATCAGCCCCAGCATTTT
TRBV18	TRBJ1-1	.	.	CASSPPSLGNTEAFF	TGTGCCAGCTCACCACCCAGTCTGGGGAACACTGAAGCTTTCTTT
TRBV24-1	TRBJ2-3	.	.	CATSDLADTQYF	TGTGCCACCAGTGATTTAGCAGATACGCAGTATTTT
TRBV19	TRBJ1-2	TRBD1	.	CASSSYIGTGVQGYTF	TGTGCCAGTAGTAGCTATATCGGGACAGGGGTTCAAGGCTACACCTTC
TRBV5-4	TRBJ2-1	.	.	CASSRTGGGSYNEQFF	TGTGCCAGCAGCCGCACTGGGGGCGGGTCCTACAATGAGCAGTTCTTC
TRBV19	TRBJ1-2	.	.	CASSDPGATNNYGYTF	TGTGCCAGTAGCGACCCGGGAGCCACGAATAACTATGGCTACACCTTC
TRBV7-9	TRBJ2-7	.	.	CASSTGGSYEQYF	TGTGCCAGCAGCACCGGTGGTAGCTACGAGCAGTACTTC
TRBV18	TRBJ1-5	.	.	CASSQGRYEPQHF	TGTGCCAGCTCACAGGGGCGATATGAGCCCCAGCATTTT
TRBV27	TRBJ1-3	.	.	CASSLAGGAGNTIYF	TGTGCCAGCAGTTTAGCCGGGGGGGCTGGAAACACCATATATTTT
TRBV28	TRBJ2-3	.	.	CATFPLADQSTDTQYF	TGTGCCACCTTTCCTTTAGCGGACCAAAGCACAGATACGCAGTATTTT
TRBV6-5	TRBJ1-1	TRBD1	.	CASRQGSNTEAFF	TGTGCCAGCAGACAGGGGTCGAACACTGAAGCTTTCTTT
TRBV11-2	TRBJ1-6	.	few	CASSLEGQGWAPLHF	TGTGCCAGCAGCTTAGAGGGGCAGGGCTGGGCACCCCTCCACTTT
TRBV5-1	TRBJ2-1	.	.	CASSLAGQTYNEQFF	TGCGCCAGCAGCTTGGCCGGCCAGACCTACAATGAGCAGTTCTTC
TRBV6-5	TRBJ1-5	.	.	CASSNHRLGQPQHF	TGTGCCAGCAGTAACCACCGGCTTGGGCAGCCCCAGCATTTT
TRBV25-1	TRBJ1-3	.	.	CASSESRSGKGNTIYF	TGTGCCAGCAGTGAATCCCGGTCCGGGAAAGGAAACACCATATATTTT
TRBV6-5	TRBJ2-3	.	.	CASSLQGDEADTQYF	TGTGCCAGCAGCCTACAGGGAGACGAGGCAGATACGCAGTATTTT